This paragraph covers one TCR beta chain sequence. Its specificity is unknown. This sample is drawn from a study of glioma-infiltrating T cells after dendritic cell vaccination. General study results and limits: Patients with more pretreatment TILs had longer time to progression and survival.

Time point given: after dendritic cell vaccination, including at tumor progression/relapse. TCRdb's table, derived via immunoSEQ multiplex PCR, lists solely in-frame clones and lacks some. The sample records roughly 60,000 clones, about 84% being singletons. Trimming took off 4 bases at V and 2 bases at J, with 11 bases between the two ends. The length of the CDR3 is 14 residues. Looked up from germline, CDR1 is LNHDA and CDR2 is SQIVND (reference sequence). This receptor was obtained from a human donor with glioblastoma. The sample here was blood, taken after dendritic cell vaccination. V usage is TRBV19 and J usage is TRBJ1-1; D perhaps matches TRBD1 (6 bases). CDR3 sequence (DNA): TGTGCCAGTAGTAAGGGGGGGCGAAACACTGAAGCTTTCTTT. Its translation: CASSKGGRNTEAFF. The variable domain in full, with the rest retrieved from reference TRBV19 and TRBJ1-1, is DGGITQSPKYLFRKEGQNVTLSCEQNLNHDAMYWYRQDPGQGLRLIYYSQIVNDFQKGDIAEGYSVSREKKESFPLTVTSAQKNPTAFYLCASSKGGRNTEAFFGQGTRLTVV.